This T cell receptor (beta chain) was sequenced for a study of OX40 agonist ivuxolimab in advanced cancers. V was trimmed by 4 bases and J by 0 bases, leaving 9 bases between them. This CDR3 has 14 amino acids. CDR1 and CDR2 (germline): ENHRY, SYGVKD. TCRdb keeps only in-frame clones here, not all; method: immunoSEQ multiplex PCR. The table shows some 70,000 clones, with roughly 90% occurring only once. Specimen: CD4+ or CD8+ T cells sorted from blood, collected in a trial of the OX40 agonist ivuxolimab. The TCR was taken from an adult with an advanced solid tumor such as melanoma, head and neck, liver or kidney cancer. The V and J genes are TRBV10-3 and TRBJ1-1; no firm D call. CDR3 sequence: CAISVEYMNTEAFF. CDR3 in DNA: TGTGCCATCAGTGTCGAGTACATGAACACTGAAGCTTTCTTT.